What follows are 5 T cell receptor beta chains derived from one specimen sequenced in a study of blood T cell repertoires in COVID-19 (dated by TCRdb to 2019 to 2021). Libraries were prepared through the immunoSEQ multiplex PCR assay. The source is immuneACCESS, and TCRdb retained only in-frame sequences with V and J called. Part of the clones is not carried over; for the studies checked, unresolved V genes explain less than half of this, and the remainder is unexplained. Within this sample are under 250,000 clones, with 70% to 90% of them counted one time only. The ten largest account for 15% to 20% of the sample. The sample consisted of peripheral blood. These TCRs come from a middle-aged man with COVID-19, enrolled during active disease.

The chain employs TRBV5-6 and TRBJ2-5; 7 bases align to TRBD1. The V and J ends lost 4 bases and 5 bases, in that order; junction bases with no gene match: 8. The CDR3 consists of 14 residues. Germline values: CDR1 SGHDT, CDR2 YYEEEE. CDR3 sequence (DNA): TGTGCCAGCAGCCTGACAGGGACGGGTGAGACCCAGTACTTC. Translated, it gives CASSLTGTGETQYF.

This sequence joins TRBV4-3 and TRBJ1-1; tentatively, D is TRBD1 (5 bases). The V gene's germline CDR1 is LGHNA and CDR2 YSLEER. Deletions cut 0 bases from V and 2 bases from J, with 16 bases between. The CDR3 consists of 17 residues. The CDR3 here is CASSQDPRGGSNTEAFF. CDR3 nucleotides: TGCGCCAGCAGCCAAGATCCCCGGGGGGGGAGCAACACTGAAGCTTTCTTT.

As regards this clone: The sample has other DNA sequences that encode this CDR3 too. The CDR3 here is CASSIGTGDGYTF. The CDR3 DNA sequence: TGTGCCAGTAGTATCGGGACAGGGGATGGCTACACCTTC. The gene calls are TRBV19 and TRBJ1-2; 10 bases align to TRBD1. This CDR3 region has 13 residues. V dropped 3 bases and J dropped 6; count of bases not matched to a gene: 1. CDR1 is LNHDA and CDR2 is SQIVND in the germline V gene (reference sequence).

The chain employs TRBV7-2 and TRBJ2-7, with D perhaps TRBD1 (8 bases). The CDR3 has 14 residues. V lost 4 bases to trimming and J lost 2 bases, with 12 bases between them. From germline, CDR1 is SGHTA and CDR2 FQGNSA. CDR3 loop: CASSSTGGAYEQYF. As DNA, the CDR3 is TGTGCCAGCAGCTCCACAGGGGGGGCCTACGAGCAGTACTTC.

V usage is TRBV27 and J usage is TRBJ1-6, with D perhaps TRBD1 (6 bases). V lost 4 bases and J lost 9, with 16 bases in between. The germline V gene has CDR1 MNHEY and CDR2 SMNVEV (reference sequence). This CDR3 contains 15 residues. The CDR3 reads CASSYTGWDFSPLHF. The DNA of the CDR3 is TGTGCCAGCAGTTACACAGGGTGGGATTTTTCACCCCTCCACTTT.